This is a list of T cell receptor beta chains from one sample in a study of T-cell memory formation after mild COVID-19. A single record per CDR3 protein comes from TCRdb applying MiXCR to the 5' RACE reads. Here the sample spans approximately 490,000 distinct CDR3 sequences, roughly 22% being singletons. Sequenced sample: PBMCs or a T cell subset sorted from them (not recorded which). Receptors were obtained from an adult woman who had mild COVID-19 (a few samples of this study predate the infection). Cell type and time point are not known. The CDR3 runs from the conserved cysteine through the conserved F or W. A D gene is named only where the DNA matches it firmly. Rows may omit the clone size; those that give it use once, few, many or a size class.

d_gene: -; j_gene: TRBJ2-7; abundance: many; v_gene: TRBV14; CDR3nt: TGTGCCAGCAGCCAAGGTCTGGCAGGGGGGCCCTACGAGCAGTACTTC; CDR3aa: CASSQGLAGGPYEQYF
d_gene: TRBD1; j_gene: TRBJ2-7; abundance: -; v_gene: TRBV29-1; CDR3nt: TGCAGCGTTGTCGGGACAGGGAACTCCTACGAGCAGTACTTC; CDR3aa: CSVVGTGNSYEQYF
d_gene: TRBD2; j_gene: TRBJ2-3; abundance: few; v_gene: TRBV6-5; CDR3nt: TGTGCCAGCCGGGGGGGGGGAGATACGCAGTATTTT; CDR3aa: CASRGGGDTQYF
d_gene: TRBD2; j_gene: TRBJ2-2; abundance: -; v_gene: TRBV12-3/TRBV12-4; CDR3nt: TGTGCCAGCAGTACCGGGACTAGCGGGACCGGGGAGCTGTTTTTT; CDR3aa: CASSTGTSGTGELFF
d_gene: -; j_gene: TRBJ2-1; abundance: many; v_gene: TRBV6-2/TRBV6-3; CDR3nt: TGTGCCAGCTTACCCCGGGACTGGTGGAACAATGAGCAGTTCTTC; CDR3aa: CASLPRDWWNNEQFF
d_gene: -; j_gene: TRBJ2-3; abundance: few; v_gene: TRBV4-2; CDR3nt: TGTGCCAGCAGCCAGGGAGACACAGATACGCAGTATTTT; CDR3aa: CASSQGDTDTQYF
d_gene: -; j_gene: TRBJ2-4; abundance: -; v_gene: TRBV12-3/TRBV12-4; CDR3nt: TGTGCCAGCAGCTCCCCAATTAGACAAGACAAAAACATTCAGTACTTC; CDR3aa: CASSSPIRQDKNIQYF
d_gene: -; j_gene: TRBJ1-1; abundance: few; v_gene: TRBV5-1; CDR3nt: TGCGCCAGTGGACCCACCGAAATTAAGATCGCTGAAGCTTTCTTT; CDR3aa: CASGPTEIKIAEAFF
d_gene: -; j_gene: TRBJ2-2; abundance: many; v_gene: TRBV12-3/TRBV12-4; CDR3nt: TGTGCCAGCAGTTTTAGCGGGGAGCTGTTTTTT; CDR3aa: CASSFSGELFF
d_gene: TRBD2; j_gene: TRBJ2-5; abundance: -; v_gene: TRBV5-1; CDR3nt: TGCGCCAGCAGCTCGGGGGTGGGGACTACCCATGAGACCCAGTACTTC; CDR3aa: CASSSGVGTTHETQYF
d_gene: TRBD2; j_gene: TRBJ2-1; abundance: few; v_gene: TRBV24-1; CDR3nt: TGTGCCACCAGTGGCCAAACTAAGGGACTATACAATGAGCAGTTCTTC; CDR3aa: CATSGQTKGLYNEQFF
d_gene: -; j_gene: TRBJ2-7; abundance: -; v_gene: TRBV20-1; CDR3nt: TGCAGTGCTAGAGACCCAGAAGGGGGCGAGCAGTACTTC; CDR3aa: CSARDPEGGEQYF
d_gene: TRBD1; j_gene: TRBJ1-1; abundance: few; v_gene: TRBV2; CDR3nt: TGTGCCAGCAGGTCGGGGACAGGGCGGACTGAAGCTTTCTTT; CDR3aa: CASRSGTGRTEAFF
d_gene: -; j_gene: TRBJ2-2; abundance: many; v_gene: TRBV30; CDR3nt: TGTGCCTGGAATCCTGAAATGTACACCGGGGAGCTGTTTTTT; CDR3aa: CAWNPEMYTGELFF
d_gene: -; j_gene: TRBJ2-1; abundance: few; v_gene: TRBV7-6; CDR3nt: TGTGCCAGCAGCCTGATGCGGGGTAGGACAACCGGGCCCTTTTACAATGAGCAGTTCTTC; CDR3aa: CASSLMRGRTTGPFYNEQFF
d_gene: -; j_gene: TRBJ1-1; abundance: few; v_gene: TRBV5-1; CDR3nt: TGCGCCAGCAGCGAGGGACATTTGAACACTGAAGCTTTCTTT; CDR3aa: CASSEGHLNTEAFF
d_gene: -; j_gene: TRBJ1-1; abundance: -; v_gene: TRBV7-2; CDR3nt: TGTGCCAGCAGCTTAGCCTTCGCTTCTTACATGAACACTGAAGCTTTCTTT; CDR3aa: CASSLAFASYMNTEAFF
d_gene: -; j_gene: TRBJ2-6; abundance: few; v_gene: TRBV5-1; CDR3nt: TGCGCCAGCAGCTTGAGGCGGGACACCTCTGGGGCCAACGTCCTGACTTTC; CDR3aa: CASSLRRDTSGANVLTF
d_gene: -; j_gene: TRBJ1-1; abundance: -; v_gene: TRBV5-8; CDR3nt: TGTGCCAGCAGCGTCTCAGGGGCGGGGGGCACTGAAGCTTTCTTT; CDR3aa: CASSVSGAGGTEAFF
d_gene: -; j_gene: TRBJ1-2; abundance: few; v_gene: TRBV28; CDR3nt: TGTGCCAGCCAAACAGGGTCTGGTGGCTACACCTTC; CDR3aa: CASQTGSGGYTF